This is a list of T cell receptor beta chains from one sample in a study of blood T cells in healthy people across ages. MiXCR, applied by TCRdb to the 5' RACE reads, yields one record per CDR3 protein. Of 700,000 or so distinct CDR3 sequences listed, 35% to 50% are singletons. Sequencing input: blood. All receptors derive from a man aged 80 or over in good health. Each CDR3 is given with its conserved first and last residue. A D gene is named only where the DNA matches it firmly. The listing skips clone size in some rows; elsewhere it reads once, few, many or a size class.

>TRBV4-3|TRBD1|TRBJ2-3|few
TGCGCCAGCAGCCAACGACAGGGGGTGTTAAGCACAGATACGCAGTATTTT
CASSQRQGVLSTDTQYF
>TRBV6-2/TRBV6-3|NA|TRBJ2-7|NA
TGTGCCAGCAGTTACGGGGCGGGCTACGAGCAGTACTTC
CASSYGAGYEQYF
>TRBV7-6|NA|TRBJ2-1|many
TGTGCCAGCAGCGTAGCGTCGAACAATGAGCAGTTCTTC
CASSVASNNEQFF
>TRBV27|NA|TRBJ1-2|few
TGTGCCAGCAGTTTCGGTCAGCGTTATGGCTACACCTTC
CASSFGQRYGYTF
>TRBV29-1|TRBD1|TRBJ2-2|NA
TGCAGCACCGGGAACCGACAGGGCGGGGAGCTGTTTTTT
CSTGNRQGGELFF
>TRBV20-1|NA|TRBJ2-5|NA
TGCAGTGCCGAAGGGACCACCAATGAGCAGTACTTC
CSAEGTTNEQYF
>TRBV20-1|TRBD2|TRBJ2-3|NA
TGCAGGCCCTCCAGGGCGGGAGCGATCCCGGGCACAGATACGCAGTATTTT
CRPSRAGAIPGTDTQYF
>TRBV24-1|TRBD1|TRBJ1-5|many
TGTGCCACCAGTGACCCCGGGACAGGCCATCAGCCCCAGCATTTT
CATSDPGTGHQPQHF
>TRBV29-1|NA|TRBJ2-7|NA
TGCAGCGTGCGCCTCGGGACACTGGGGGCCTACGAGCAGTACTTC
CSVRLGTLGAYEQYF
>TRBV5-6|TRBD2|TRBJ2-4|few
TGTGCCAGCAGCTTGAGAGGTCTAGCGGGAAACATTCAGTACTTC
CASSLRGLAGNIQYF
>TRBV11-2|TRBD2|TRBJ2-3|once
TGTGCCAGCAGCTTAGGGCTAGCGGGAGGGCGATTATCTACGCAGTATTTT
CASSLGLAGGRLSTQYF
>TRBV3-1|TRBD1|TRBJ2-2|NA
TGTGCCAGCAGCCGGACAGGGGGCATTCCCGGGGAGCTGTTTTTT
CASSRTGGIPGELFF
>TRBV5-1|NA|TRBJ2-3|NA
TGCGCCAGCAGCGAACTTCTGGGCCCCACAGATACGCAGTATTTT
CASSELLGPTDTQYF
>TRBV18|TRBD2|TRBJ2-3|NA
TGTGCCAGCTCACCCACAGCGGGAGTCACAGATACGCAGTATTTT
CASSPTAGVTDTQYF
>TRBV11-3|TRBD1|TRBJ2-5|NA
TGTGCCAGCAGCTTGGGCCCAACAGGGGGCCGAGAGACCCAGTACTTC
CASSLGPTGGRETQYF
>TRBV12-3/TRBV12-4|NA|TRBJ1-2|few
TGTGCCAGCAGTCCAATTCGGTTGGGAGGCTACACCTTC
CASSPIRLGGYTF
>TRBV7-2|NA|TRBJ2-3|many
TGTGCCAGCAGCCAGGACCCCGCAGATACGCAGTATTTT
CASSQDPADTQYF
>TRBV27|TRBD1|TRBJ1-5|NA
TGTGCCAGCAGTAAACGGACAGGACTCAATCAGCCCCAGCATTTT
CASSKRTGLNQPQHF
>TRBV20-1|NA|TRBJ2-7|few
TGCAGTGCTAGAGATAGGGCGAGCGGGTCTAATTACTACGAGCAGTACTTC
CSARDRASGSNYYEQYF
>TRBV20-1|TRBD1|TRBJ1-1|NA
TGCAGTGCTACCAGGGACAGGGGGAACACTGAAGCTTTCTTT
CSATRDRGNTEAFF
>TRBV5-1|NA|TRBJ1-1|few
TGCGCCAGCAGCTTGGAGATTATGAACACTGAAGCTTTCTTT
CASSLEIMNTEAFF
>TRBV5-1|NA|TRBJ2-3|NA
TGCGCCAGCAGCCCGGAGGCCGGACTATCGCGGGATACGCAGTATTTT
CASSPEAGLSRDTQYF
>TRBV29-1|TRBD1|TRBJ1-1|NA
TGCAGCGTCCCGGACAGGGTGAACACTGAAGCTTTCTTT
CSVPDRVNTEAFF
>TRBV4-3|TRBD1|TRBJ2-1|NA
TGCGCCAGCAGCCATACCGGGACAGGGGCCCACAATGAGCAGTTCTTC
CASSHTGTGAHNEQFF
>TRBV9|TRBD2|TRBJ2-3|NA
TGTGCCAGCAGCGTTCGGGAGGGCGGAAACACAGATACGCAGTATTTT
CASSVREGGNTDTQYF
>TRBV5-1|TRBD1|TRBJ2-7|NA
TGCGCCAGCAGCGTACAGGGGGCGTTAAACCCAAGTTCCCACGAGCAGTACTTC
CASSVQGALNPSSHEQYF
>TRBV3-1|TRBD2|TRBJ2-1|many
TGTGCCAGCAGCCAACTTGGCACCTGGACTAGCCATGAGCAGTTCTTC
CASSQLGTWTSHEQFF
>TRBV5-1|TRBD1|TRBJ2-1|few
TGCGCCAGCAGCTTGGCCGGACAGGGACACAATGAGCAGTTCTTC
CASSLAGQGHNEQFF
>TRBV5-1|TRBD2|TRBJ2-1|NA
TGCGCCAGCAGCTTGACGGCGGGGGGGCCTAGCAATGAGCAGTTCTTC
CASSLTAGGPSNEQFF
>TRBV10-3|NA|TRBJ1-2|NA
TGTGCCATCAGTGATAGTCACGCCACTAACTATGGCTACACCTTC
CAISDSHATNYGYTF
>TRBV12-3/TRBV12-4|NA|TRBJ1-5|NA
TGTGCCAGCTGCTCTAGGTACAATCGGCATTTT
CASCSRYNRHF
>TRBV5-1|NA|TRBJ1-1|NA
TGCGCCAGCAGCCGAGGGAGGTCTACACCGAACACTGAAGCTTTCTTT
CASSRGRSTPNTEAFF
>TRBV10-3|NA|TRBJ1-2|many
TGTGCCATCAGTTCAGGGTCCCTAGGGTATGGCTACACCTTC
CAISSGSLGYGYTF
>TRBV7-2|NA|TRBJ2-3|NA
TGTGCCAGCAGCTCTCGACAGACCCGCACAGATACGCAGTATTTT
CASSSRQTRTDTQYF
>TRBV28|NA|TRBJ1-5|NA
TGTGCCAGCAGTTTAGTCGAGGGCGGTCAGCCCCAGCATTTT
CASSLVEGGQPQHF
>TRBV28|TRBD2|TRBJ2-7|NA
TGTGCCAGCAGTTTAGGGGTTAGCGGGGGGGACGAGCAGTACTTC
CASSLGVSGGDEQYF
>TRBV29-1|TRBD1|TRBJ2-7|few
TGCAGCGTTGAAGCCCCAACCTGGACAGGGTCCTCCTACGAGCAGTACTTC
CSVEAPTWTGSSYEQYF
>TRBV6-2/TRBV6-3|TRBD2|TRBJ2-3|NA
TGTGCCAGCAGTCTGGGACCAGCGGGAGAAGATACGCAGTATTTT
CASSLGPAGEDTQYF
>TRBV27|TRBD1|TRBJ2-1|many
TGTGCCAGCAGTCCGGGACAGGGGGCGCGGGGGGGATGGTACAATGAGCAGTTCTTC
CASSPGQGARGGWYNEQFF
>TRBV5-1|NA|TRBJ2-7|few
TGCGCCAGCAGCTTGATGGGTCAGAACTACGAGCAGTACTTC
CASSLMGQNYEQYF
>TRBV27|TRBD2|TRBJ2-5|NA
TGTGCCAGCAGTTCCCGCCCTGGGTCTAGCGGGAGGGCCAGGGAGACCCAGTACTTC
CASSSRPGSSGRARETQYF
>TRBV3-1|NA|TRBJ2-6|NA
TGTGCCAGCAGCCAACTTACTGGGGCCAACGTCCTGACTTTC
CASSQLTGANVLTF
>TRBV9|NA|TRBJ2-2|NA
TGTGCCAGCAGCGTCGCGAAGACCGGGGAGCTGTTTTTT
CASSVAKTGELFF
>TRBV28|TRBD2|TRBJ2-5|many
TGTGCCAGCACGGGGACTAGCGGAACGTACCAAGAGACCCAGTACTTC
CASTGTSGTYQETQYF
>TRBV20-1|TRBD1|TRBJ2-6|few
TGCAGTGGCACAGGGGATCCGGCTGGGGCCAACGTCCTGACTTTC
CSGTGDPAGANVLTF
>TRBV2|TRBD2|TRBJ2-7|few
TGTGCCAGCAGTGAAGTTGCGGGAGCTTACAATGAGCAGTACTTC
CASSEVAGAYNEQYF
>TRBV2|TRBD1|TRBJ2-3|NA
TGTGCCAGCAGGCGAGACAGGGCTGGTACAGATACGCAGTATTTT
CASRRDRAGTDTQYF